These 21 T cell receptor beta chains share one sample of origin, sequenced in a study of cytomegalovirus exposure and HLA in healthy donors. The primer mix had 60 Vbeta and 13 Jbeta primers. Assay used: immunoSEQ multiplex PCR; TCRdb lists only in-frame clones, some missing. The sample has around 200,000 clones; around 83% are singletons. Sequencing was carried out using PBMCs. These receptors were obtained from a man in his forties or fifties in good health and CMV-seronegative.

This chain connects TRBV7-2 to TRBJ1-3, with 7 nucleotides matching TRBD1. This CDR3 contains 16 residues. Germline lookup yields CDR1 SGHTA and CDR2 FQGNSA. The V segment lost 5 bases and the J segment 5 bases; nucleotides outside the gene matches: 12. CDR3 protein: CASSGRQGGGRNTIYF. The CDR3 coding sequence is TGTGCCAGCAGCGGACGACAAGGGGGCGGAAGAAACACCATATATTTT.

The sample holds one count of this clone. The V and J genes are TRBV11-3 and TRBJ2-3, with a tentative D call TRBD2 (7 bases). V lost 5 bases and J lost 5, with 17 bases in between. The length of the CDR3 is 15 residues. Germline V gene lookup returns CDR1 SGHNT and CDR2 YENEEA. CDR3 coding DNA: TGTGCCAGCAGCAACCTTGGGGGGGCTGAAGATACGCAGTATTTT. Amino acids: CASSNLGGAEDTQYF.

This chain uses TRBV28 with TRBJ2-7; D is undetermined. Germline V gives CDR1 MDHEN, CDR2 SYDVKM. This CDR3 spans 14 amino acids. Trimming pared 4 bases from V and 5 bases from J, leaving 15 bases between. DNA for the CDR3: TGTGCCAGCAGTTCCCTTCGCGAAACGGACGAGCAGTACTTC. Residues: CASSSLRETDEQYF.

This chain uses TRBV13 with TRBJ1-3, with D possibly matching TRBD1 (5 bases). Germline lookup yields CDR1 PRHDT and CDR2 FYEKMQ (reference sequence). This CDR3 spans 14 amino acids. V lost 5 bases to trimming and J lost 0 bases, with 8 bases between them. CDR3 coding DNA: TGTGCCAGCAGCCGACAGAGCTCTGGAAACACCATATATTTT. Amino acids: CASSRQSSGNTIYF.

CDR3 residues: CASTIGQGRSSPLHF. The CDR3 bases are TGCGCCAGCACCATTGGACAGGGGAGGTCTTCACCCCTCCACTTT. The V call is TRBV5-1, the J call TRBJ1-6, with 9 positions matching TRBD1. The V gene's germline CDR1 is SGHRS and CDR2 YFSETQ. With V trimmed by 6 bases and J by 9 bases, 10 bases remained unmatched. The CDR3 extends over 15 amino acids.

The CDR3 region is CASSHPTSGRVGNEQFF. In nucleotides, the CDR3 is TGTGCCAGCAGCCATCCGACTAGCGGGAGGGTGGGGAATGAGCAGTTCTTC. This chain connects TRBV14 to TRBJ2-1; 14 bases agree with TRBD2. Germline lookup yields CDR1 SGHDN and CDR2 FVKESK. The CDR3 is 17 amino acids. V lost 3 bases to trimming and J lost 7 bases; unmatched junction nucleotides: 8.

This rearrangement joins TRBV7-8 to TRBJ2-5; D gene unclear. The CDR3 contains 11 residues. Germline values: CDR1 SGHVS, CDR2 FQNEAQ. Trimming cost V 3 bases and J 5 bases, with 4 bases left between them. The CDR3 region is CASSFLETQYF. The CDR3 nucleotides are TGTGCCAGCAGCTTCTTGGAGACCCAGTACTTC.

CDR3 in DNA: TGTGCCACCTCTTTGACTAGCGGCATCTACGAGCAGTACTTC. It specifies CATSLTSGIYEQYF. The genes are TRBV6-5 and TRBJ2-7; 9 positions agree with TRBD2. J gave up 3 bases and V 10 bases, and 10 bases lay outside the gene matches. The CDR3 runs to 14 residues. Germline CDR1 MNHEY, CDR2 SVGAGI.

The J gene is TRBJ1-6, the V gene TRBV4-1; no reliable D call. This CDR3 comprises 16 residues. Germline CDR1 and CDR2: MGHRA and YSYEKL. Trimming shortened V by 2 bases and J by 7 bases, and 15 bases separated the two germline ends. The DNA for the CDR3 is TGCGCCAGCAGCCAAAATGCCGGGGATAGAAATTCACCCCTCCACTTT. The encoded protein is CASSQNAGDRNSPLHF.

The chain has TRBV10-3 and TRBJ2-5, with 7 bases that match TRBD1. V lost 4 bases and J lost 1; bases outside the gene matches: 0. Germline V gene lookup returns CDR1 ENHRY and CDR2 SYGVKD. The CDR3 has 13 amino acids. The CDR3: CAISGTGQETQYF. The CDR3 DNA reads TGTGCCATCAGTGGGACAGGCCAAGAGACCCAGTACTTC.

The genes are TRBV7-2 and TRBJ1-2; TRBD1 matches at 8 bases. This CDR3 is built from 13 residues. Germline-derived CDR1 and CDR2 are SGHTA and FQGNSA. With 5 bases clipped from V and 4 bases from J, the junction kept 3 bases outside the gene matches. The CDR3 bases are TGTGCCAGCAGCCCGACAGGGGCCTATGGCTACACCTTC. Its protein product is CASSPTGAYGYTF.

The chain links TRBV5-1 to TRBJ2-5; TRBD2 might be the D (7 bases). The germline V gene encodes CDR1 SGHRS and CDR2 YFSETQ. The CDR3 covers 11 residues. V shed 7 bases and J shed 9 bases, with 13 bases lying between them. CDR3 loop: CASGEGDAQYF. The CDR3 nucleotides read TGCGCCAGCGGGGAGGGGGATGCCCAGTACTTC. Together with reference TRBV5-1 and TRBJ2-5, the CDR3 gives the full variable domain: KAGVTQTPRYLIKTRGQQVTLSCSPISGHRSVSWYQQTPGQGLQFLFEYFSETQRNKGNFPGRFSGRQFSNSRSEMNVSTLELGDSALYLCASGEGDAQYFGPGTRLLVL.

This clone was seen a single time. This CDR3 is also generated by other DNA sequences in the sample. The chain recombines TRBV7-3 with TRBJ2-7, with D unclear. The CDR3 is made up of 14 amino acids. V was cut by 1 base and J by 3 bases, with 10 bases left in between. Germline V gives CDR1 SGHTA, CDR2 FQGTGA. The CDR3 DNA is TGTGCCAGCAGCTTAATCCCCGGTAACTACGAGCAGTACTTC. Its translation is CASSLIPGNYEQYF. Together with reference TRBV7-3 and TRBJ2-7, the CDR3 gives the full variable domain: GAGVSQTPSNKVTEKGKYVELRCDPISGHTALYWYRQSLGQGPEFLIYFQGTGAADDSGLPNDRFFAVRPEGSVSTLKIQRTERGDSAVYLCASSLIPGNYEQYFGPGTRLTVT.

The CDR3, as DNA: TGTGCCAGCAGCTTACCGGGACTTGGAAAGAAGGAGACCCAGTACTTC. This encodes CASSLPGLGKKETQYF. This rearrangement joins TRBV5-4 to TRBJ2-5; a possible D gene is TRBD2 (6 bases). This CDR3 is 16 amino acids long. Trimming removed 2 bases at V and 5 bases at J, with 19 bases between. The V gene's germline CDR1 is SGHNT and CDR2 YYREEE (reference sequence).

The rearrangement joins TRBV18 to TRBJ2-1; maybe TRBD1 (6 bases). The V end was cut by 6 bases, the J end by 7 bases, with 16 bases between. The CDR3 is made up of 14 amino acids. Germline CDR1 reads KGHSH; CDR2 reads LQKENI. The CDR3 sequence is CASSPGTTRNEQFF. As DNA, the CDR3 is TGTGCCAGCTCGCCCGGGACAACCAGGAATGAGCAGTTCTTC. Combining the CDR3 with reference TRBV18 and TRBJ2-1 gives the whole variable domain NAGVMQNPRHLVRRRGQEARLRCSPMKGHSHVYWYRQLPEEGLKFMVYLQKENIIDESGMPKERFSAEFPKEGPSILRIQQVVRGDSAAYFCASSPGTTRNEQFFGPGTRLTVL.

The chain employs TRBV6-4 and TRBJ2-3, with 7 bases identical to TRBD1. CDR3 length: 15 residues. J lost 2 bases, V lost 10 bases, and 12 bases had no gene match. The germline CDR1 and CDR2 sequences are MRHNA and SNTAGT. CDR3 bases: TGTGCCACAGAATTGGACAGGCAGCTCACAGATACGCAGTATTTT. It yields the protein CATELDRQLTDTQYF.

The chain joins TRBV6-1 to TRBJ2-7; maybe TRBD2 (7 bases). CDR3 length: 15 amino acids. From germline, CDR1 is MNHNS and CDR2 SASEGT. The germline V and J ends were trimmed by 6 bases and 2 bases, with 17 bases remaining between them. The CDR3 sequence: CASSLVGGATYEQYF. The CDR3 region has the DNA TGTGCCAGCAGCCTCGTGGGGGGGGCTACCTACGAGCAGTACTTC.

As regards this clone: At one boundary the junction diverges from the germline segment, which might be a read error. CDR3 in amino acids: CASSVGGQNSGELFF. In DNA form, the CDR3 reads TGTGCCAGCAGCGTAGGAGGGCAGAACTCCGGGGAGCTGTTTTTT. The chain employs TRBV9 and TRBJ2-2, with TRBD2 as a possible D gene (5 bases). Per the germline V gene, CDR1 is SGDLS and CDR2 is YYNGEE. CDR3 length equals 15 residues.

This chain joins TRBV2 and TRBJ1-2, with TRBD1 as a possible D gene (5 bases). Trimming cost V 3 bases and J 5 bases, with 16 bases left between them. CDR1 SNHLY and CDR2 FYNNEI come from the germline V gene. The CDR3 covers 15 residues. The CDR3 nucleotides are TGTGCCAGCAGTGAGGGGCAGGCCCCCTCTTATGGCTACACCTTC. Translated, it gives CASSEGQAPSYGYTF.

The gene calls are TRBV5-1 and TRBJ2-3, with D perhaps matching TRBD1 (5 bases). Per the germline V gene, CDR1 is SGHRS and CDR2 is YFSETQ. The CDR3 consists of 16 residues. The V end lost 1 base, the J end lost 4 bases, and 16 bases lay between the germline ends. The CDR3 sequence is CASSLTDNRFADTQYF. The DNA of the CDR3 is TGCGCCAGCAGCTTGACGGACAATAGGTTTGCAGATACGCAGTATTTT.

The chain has TRBV30 and TRBJ1-2; 11 bases fit TRBD1. V shed 3 bases and J 5 bases; nucleotides not matched to a gene: 11. The germline V gene encodes CDR1 GTSNPN and CDR2 SVGIG (reference sequence). The CDR3 totals 16 residues. The CDR3 spells CAWRVSGQGDLYGYTF. The CDR3 DNA sequence: TGTGCCTGGAGAGTCTCGGGACAGGGGGATCTTTATGGCTACACCTTC.